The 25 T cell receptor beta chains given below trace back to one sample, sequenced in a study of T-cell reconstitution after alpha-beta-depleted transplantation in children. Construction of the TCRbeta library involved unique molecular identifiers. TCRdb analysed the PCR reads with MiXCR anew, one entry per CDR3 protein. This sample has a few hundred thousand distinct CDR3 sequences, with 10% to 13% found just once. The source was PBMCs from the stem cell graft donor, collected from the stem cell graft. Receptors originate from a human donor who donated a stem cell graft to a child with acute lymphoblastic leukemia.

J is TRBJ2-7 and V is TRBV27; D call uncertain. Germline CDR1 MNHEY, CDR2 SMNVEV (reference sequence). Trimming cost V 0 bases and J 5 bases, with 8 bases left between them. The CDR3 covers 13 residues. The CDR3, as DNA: TGTGCCAGCAGTTTATCAGGTGGGAACGAGCAGTACTTC. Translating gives CASSLSGGNEQYF.

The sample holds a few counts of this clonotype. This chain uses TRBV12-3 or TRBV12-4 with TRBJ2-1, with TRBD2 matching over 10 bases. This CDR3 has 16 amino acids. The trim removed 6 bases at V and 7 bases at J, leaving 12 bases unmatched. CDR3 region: CASRSRAGGGGNEQFF. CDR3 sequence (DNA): TGTGCCAGCAGATCCCGAGCGGGAGGGGGGGGGAATGAGCAGTTCTTC.

Written as DNA, the CDR3 is TGCAGCGCCGCCCGGGACGGCCTGGACGAGCAGTTCTTC. It is translated as CSAARDGLDEQFF. The V gene is TRBV20-1, the J gene TRBJ2-1; the D call may be TRBD1 or TRBD2 (5 bases each). This CDR3 has 13 residues. The germline V gene has CDR1 DFQATT and CDR2 SNEGSKA (reference sequence).

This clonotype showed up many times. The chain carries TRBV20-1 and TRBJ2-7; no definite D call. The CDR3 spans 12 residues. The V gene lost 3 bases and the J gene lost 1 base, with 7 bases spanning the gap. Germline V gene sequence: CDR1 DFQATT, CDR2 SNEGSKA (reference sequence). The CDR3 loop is CSASGPSYEQYF. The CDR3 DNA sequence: TGCAGTGCTAGTGGTCCTTCCTACGAGCAGTACTTC.

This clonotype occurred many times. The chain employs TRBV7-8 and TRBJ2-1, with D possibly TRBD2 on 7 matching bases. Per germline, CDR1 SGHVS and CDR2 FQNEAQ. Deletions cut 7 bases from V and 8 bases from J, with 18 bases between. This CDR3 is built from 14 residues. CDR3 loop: CASTRYGGADEQFF. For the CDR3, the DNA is TGTGCCAGCACCCGGTATGGGGGGGCCGATGAGCAGTTCTTC. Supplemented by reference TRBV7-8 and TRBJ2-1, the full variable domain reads GAGVSQSPRYKVAKRGQDVALRCDPISGHVSLFWYQQALGQGPEFLTYFQNEAQLDKSGLPSDRFFAERPEGSVSTLKIQRTQQEDSAVYLCASTRYGGADEQFFGPGTRLTVL.

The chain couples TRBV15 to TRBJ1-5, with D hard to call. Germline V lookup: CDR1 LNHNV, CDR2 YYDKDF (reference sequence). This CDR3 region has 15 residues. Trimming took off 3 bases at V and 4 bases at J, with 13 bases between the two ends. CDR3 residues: CATSRGNLGNQPQHF. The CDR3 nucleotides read TGTGCCACCAGCAGGGGAAATCTAGGGAATCAGCCCCAGCATTTT. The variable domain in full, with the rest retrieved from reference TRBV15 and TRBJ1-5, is DAMVIQNPRYQVTQFGKPVTLSCSQTLNHNVMYWYQQKSSQAPKLLFHYYDKDFNNEADTPDNFQSRRPNTSFCFLDIRSPGLGDTAMYLCATSRGNLGNQPQHFGDGTRLSIL.

In DNA, the CDR3 is TGTGCCAGCTCACCGACTCTCCAGGGGGCTACCGGGGAGCTGTTTTTT. Translating gives CASSPTLQGATGELFF. The chain links TRBV18 to TRBJ2-2; 8 bases are shared with TRBD1. Trimming took 3 bases from V and 5 from J; bases not matched to a gene: 8. The V gene's germline CDR1 is KGHSH and CDR2 LQKENI. The CDR3 runs to 16 residues.

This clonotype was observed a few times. The CDR3 protein is CSVEAPQTGDYEQYF. CDR3 in DNA: TGCAGCGTTGAAGCCCCTCAAACAGGGGACTACGAGCAGTACTTC. The V and J genes are TRBV29-1 and TRBJ2-7; 7 bases line up with TRBD1. The germline V gene encodes CDR1 SQVTM and CDR2 ANQGSEA. This CDR3 has 15 amino acids. V lost 1 base and J lost 3; bases outside the gene matches: 9.

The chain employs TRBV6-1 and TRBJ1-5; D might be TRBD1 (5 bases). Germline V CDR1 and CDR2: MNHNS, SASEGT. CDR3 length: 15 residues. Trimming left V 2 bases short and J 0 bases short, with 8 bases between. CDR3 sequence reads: CASSEYRNSNQPQHF. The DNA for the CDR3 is TGTGCCAGCAGTGAATACAGGAATAGCAATCAGCCCCAGCATTTT.

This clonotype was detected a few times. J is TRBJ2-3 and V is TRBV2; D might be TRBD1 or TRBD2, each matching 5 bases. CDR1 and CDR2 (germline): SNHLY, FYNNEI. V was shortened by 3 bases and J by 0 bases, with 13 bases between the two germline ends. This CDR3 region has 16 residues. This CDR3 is CASSDWGWKSTDTQYF. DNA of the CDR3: TGTGCCAGCAGTGATTGGGGGTGGAAAAGCACAGATACGCAGTATTTT.

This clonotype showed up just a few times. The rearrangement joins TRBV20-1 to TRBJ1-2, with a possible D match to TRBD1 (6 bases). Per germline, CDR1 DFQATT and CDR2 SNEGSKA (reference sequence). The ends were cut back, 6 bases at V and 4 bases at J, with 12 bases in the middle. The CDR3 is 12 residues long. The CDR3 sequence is CSATTGGYGYTF. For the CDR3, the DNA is TGCAGTGCCACGACAGGAGGCTATGGCTACACCTTC.

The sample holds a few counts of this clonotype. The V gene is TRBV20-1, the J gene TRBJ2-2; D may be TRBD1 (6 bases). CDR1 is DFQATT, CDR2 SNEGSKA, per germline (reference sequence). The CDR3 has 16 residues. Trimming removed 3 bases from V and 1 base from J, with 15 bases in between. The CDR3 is CSARQVQGMNTGELFF. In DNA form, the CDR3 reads TGCAGTGCTAGGCAAGTTCAGGGGATGAACACCGGGGAGCTGTTTTTT.

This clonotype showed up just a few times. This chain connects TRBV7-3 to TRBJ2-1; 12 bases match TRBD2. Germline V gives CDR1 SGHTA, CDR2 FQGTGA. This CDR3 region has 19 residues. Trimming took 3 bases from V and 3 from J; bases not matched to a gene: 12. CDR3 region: CASSFTAGLAGHHYNEQFF. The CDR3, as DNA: TGTGCCAGCAGCTTCACCGCTGGACTAGCGGGGCACCACTACAATGAGCAGTTCTTC.

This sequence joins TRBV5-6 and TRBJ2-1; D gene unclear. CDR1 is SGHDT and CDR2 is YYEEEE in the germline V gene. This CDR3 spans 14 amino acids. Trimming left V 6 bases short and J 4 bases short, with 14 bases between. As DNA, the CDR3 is TGTGCCAGCATCTCACTGACTCGTTACAATGAGCAGTTCTTC. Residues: CASISLTRYNEQFF.

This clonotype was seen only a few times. Here the CDR3 reads CAWSRGDGYTF. The CDR3 bases are TGTGCCTGGAGTAGAGGGGATGGCTACACCTTC. The chain joins TRBV30 to TRBJ1-2, with D possibly TRBD1 on 5 matching bases. Germline CDR1 reads GTSNPN; CDR2 reads SVGIG (reference sequence). The CDR3 loop spans 11 amino acids. Trimming stripped 2 bases from V and 6 bases from J, with 7 bases between.

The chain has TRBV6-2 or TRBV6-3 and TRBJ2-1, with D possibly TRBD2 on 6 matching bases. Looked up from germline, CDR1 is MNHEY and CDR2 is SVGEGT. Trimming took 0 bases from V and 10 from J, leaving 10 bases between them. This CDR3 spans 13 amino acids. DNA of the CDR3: TGTGCCAGCAGTTACTCGGCTAGCGCCGAGCAGTTCTTC. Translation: CASSYSASAEQFF.

This CDR3 reads CSAREEGWKEQYF. The CDR3 DNA reads as TGCAGTGCTAGAGAAGAGGGGTGGAAGGAGCAGTACTTC. The chain combines TRBV20-1 with TRBJ2-7; D may correspond to TRBD1 or TRBD2 (5 bases each). Germline values: CDR1 DFQATT, CDR2 SNEGSKA (reference sequence). This CDR3 comprises 13 residues. Trimming shortened V by 0 bases and J by 7 bases, and 13 bases separated the two germline ends.

The CDR3 DNA reads TGCAGCGCCGGGACCGATCCCTACGAGCAGTACTTC. Its translation: CSAGTDPYEQYF. The gene calls are TRBV29-1 and TRBJ2-7, with D perhaps given as TRBD1 or TRBD2 (5 bases each). Germline loops: CDR1 SQVTM, CDR2 ANQGSEA. The V gene lost 7 bases and the J gene lost 2 bases, with 12 bases spanning the gap. CDR3 length: 12 amino acids.

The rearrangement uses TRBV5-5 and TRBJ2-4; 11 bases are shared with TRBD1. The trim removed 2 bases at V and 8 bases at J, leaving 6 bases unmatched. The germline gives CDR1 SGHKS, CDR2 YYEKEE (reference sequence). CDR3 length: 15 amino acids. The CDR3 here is CASSLTGDRGDIQYF. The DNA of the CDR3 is TGTGCCAGCAGCTTAACCGGGGACAGGGGGGACATTCAGTACTTC.

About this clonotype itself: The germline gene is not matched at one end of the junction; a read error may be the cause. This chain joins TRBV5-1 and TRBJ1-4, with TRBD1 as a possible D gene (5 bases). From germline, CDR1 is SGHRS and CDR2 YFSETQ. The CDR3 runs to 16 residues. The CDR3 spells CDSSIGQGGLWEKLFF. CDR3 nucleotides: TGCGACAGCAGCATCGGCCAGGGTGGGCTATGGGAAAAACTGTTTTTT.

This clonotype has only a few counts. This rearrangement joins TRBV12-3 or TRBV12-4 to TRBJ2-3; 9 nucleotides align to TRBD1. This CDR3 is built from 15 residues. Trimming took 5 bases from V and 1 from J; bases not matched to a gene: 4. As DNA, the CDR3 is TGTGCCAGCAGTCTGAGGACAGGGGGCACAGATACGCAGTATTTT. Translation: CASSLRTGGTDTQYF.

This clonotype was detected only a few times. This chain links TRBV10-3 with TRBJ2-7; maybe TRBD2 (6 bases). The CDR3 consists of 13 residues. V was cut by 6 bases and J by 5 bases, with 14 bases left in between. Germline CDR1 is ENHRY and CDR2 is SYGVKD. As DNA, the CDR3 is TGTGCCATCAGAGGAGCAGGGAGGAACGAGCAGTACTTC. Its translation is CAIRGAGRNEQYF.

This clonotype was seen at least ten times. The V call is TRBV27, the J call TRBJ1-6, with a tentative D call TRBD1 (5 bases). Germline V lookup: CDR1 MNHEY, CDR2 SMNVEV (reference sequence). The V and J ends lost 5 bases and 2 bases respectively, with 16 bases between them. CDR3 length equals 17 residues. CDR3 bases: TGTGCCAGCAGTCCTACGACCAGGGTAACCTATAATTCACCCCTCCACTTT. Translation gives CASSPTTRVTYNSPLHF.

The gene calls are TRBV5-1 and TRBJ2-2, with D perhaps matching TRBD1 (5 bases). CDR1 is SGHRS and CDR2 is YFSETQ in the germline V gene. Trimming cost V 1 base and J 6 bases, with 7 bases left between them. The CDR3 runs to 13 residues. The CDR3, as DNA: TGCGCCAGCAGCTTGTGGGGCGCCGGGGAGCTGTTTTTT. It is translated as CASSLWGAGELFF.

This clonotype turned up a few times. For the CDR3, the DNA is TGTGCCAGCAGCCTACTGCTGAACGAGCAGTACTTC. It yields the protein CASSLLLNEQYF. This chain links TRBV7-2 with TRBJ2-7; no clear D. Per germline, CDR1 SGHTA and CDR2 FQGNSA. The CDR3 runs to 12 residues. With 5 bases removed from V and 5 bases from J, the gap between germline ends came to 10 bases.